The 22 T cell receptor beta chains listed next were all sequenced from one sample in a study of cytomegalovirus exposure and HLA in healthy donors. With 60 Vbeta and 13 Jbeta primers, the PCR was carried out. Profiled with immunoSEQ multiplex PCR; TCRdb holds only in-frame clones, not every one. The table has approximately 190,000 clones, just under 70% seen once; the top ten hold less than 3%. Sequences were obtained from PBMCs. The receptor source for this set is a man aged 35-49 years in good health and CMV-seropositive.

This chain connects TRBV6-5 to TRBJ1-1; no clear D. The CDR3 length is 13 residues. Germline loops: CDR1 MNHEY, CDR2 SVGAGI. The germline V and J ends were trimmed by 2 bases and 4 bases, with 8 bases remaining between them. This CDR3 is CASSYPGGTEAFF. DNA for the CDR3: TGTGCCAGCAGTTACCCAGGAGGCACTGAAGCTTTCTTT.

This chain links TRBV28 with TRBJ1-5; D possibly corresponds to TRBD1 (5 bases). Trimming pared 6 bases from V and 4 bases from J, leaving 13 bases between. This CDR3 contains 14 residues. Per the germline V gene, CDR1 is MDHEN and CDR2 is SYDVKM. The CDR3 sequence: CASSPGGANQPQHF. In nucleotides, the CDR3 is TGTGCCAGCAGCCCCGGGGGAGCTAATCAGCCCCAGCATTTT.

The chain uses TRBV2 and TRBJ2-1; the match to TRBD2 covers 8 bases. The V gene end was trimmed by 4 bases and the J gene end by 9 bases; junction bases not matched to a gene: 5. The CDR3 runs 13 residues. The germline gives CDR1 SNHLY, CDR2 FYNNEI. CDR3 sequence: CASSGTSFFEQFF. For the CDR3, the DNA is TGTGCCAGCAGTGGGACTAGCTTTTTTGAGCAGTTCTTC.

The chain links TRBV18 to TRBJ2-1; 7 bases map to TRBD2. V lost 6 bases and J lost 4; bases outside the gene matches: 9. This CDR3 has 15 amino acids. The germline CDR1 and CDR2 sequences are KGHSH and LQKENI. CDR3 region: CASSPDTGGYNEQFF. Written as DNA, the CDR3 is TGTGCCAGCTCCCCGGACACGGGGGGTTACAATGAGCAGTTCTTC.

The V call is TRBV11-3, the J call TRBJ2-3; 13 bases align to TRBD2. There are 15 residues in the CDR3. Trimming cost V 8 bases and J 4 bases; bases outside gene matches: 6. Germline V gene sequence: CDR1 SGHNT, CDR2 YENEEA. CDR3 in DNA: TGTGCCAGCTCCCGAGGACTAGCGGGGGCAGATACGCAGTATTTT. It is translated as CASSRGLAGADTQYF.

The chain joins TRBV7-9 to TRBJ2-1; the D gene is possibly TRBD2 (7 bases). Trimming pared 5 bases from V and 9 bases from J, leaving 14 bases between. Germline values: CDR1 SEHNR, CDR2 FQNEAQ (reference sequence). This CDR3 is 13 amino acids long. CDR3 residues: CASSPSGGGEQFF. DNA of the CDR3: TGTGCCAGCAGCCCTTCGGGGGGCGGTGAGCAGTTCTTC.

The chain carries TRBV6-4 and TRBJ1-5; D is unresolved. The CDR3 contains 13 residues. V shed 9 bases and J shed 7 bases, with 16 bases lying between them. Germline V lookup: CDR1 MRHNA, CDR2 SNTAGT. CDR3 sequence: CARVHMTGQPQHF. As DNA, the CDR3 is TGTGCCAGGGTTCATATGACGGGGCAGCCCCAGCATTTT.

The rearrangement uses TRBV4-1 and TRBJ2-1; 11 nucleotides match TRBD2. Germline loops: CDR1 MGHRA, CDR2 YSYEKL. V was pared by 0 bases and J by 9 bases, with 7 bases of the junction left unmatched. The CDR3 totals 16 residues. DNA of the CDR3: TGCGCCAGCAGCCAAGATCTTAGCGGGGGGGCGACTGAGCAGTTCTTC. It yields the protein CASSQDLSGGATEQFF.

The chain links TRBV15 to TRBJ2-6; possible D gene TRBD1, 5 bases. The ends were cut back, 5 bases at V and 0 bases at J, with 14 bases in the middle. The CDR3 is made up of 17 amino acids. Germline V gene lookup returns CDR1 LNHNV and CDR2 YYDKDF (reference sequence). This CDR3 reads CATSGSPRVSGANVLTF. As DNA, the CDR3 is TGTGCCACCAGCGGCTCCCCCAGGGTCTCTGGGGCCAACGTCCTGACTTTC.

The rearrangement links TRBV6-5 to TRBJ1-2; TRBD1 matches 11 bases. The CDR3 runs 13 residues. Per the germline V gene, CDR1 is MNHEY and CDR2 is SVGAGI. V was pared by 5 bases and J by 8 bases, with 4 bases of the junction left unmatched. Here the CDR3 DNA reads TGTGCCAGCAGTAAGGACAGGGGGCTCGGCTACACCTTC. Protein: CASSKDRGLGYTF.

CDR3 loop: CASSLQGGMNTEAFF. CDR3 DNA: TGCGCCAGCAGCTTGCAAGGGGGCATGAACACTGAAGCTTTCTTT. The V and J genes are TRBV5-1 and TRBJ1-1, with 7 bases lining up with TRBD1. The CDR3 is made up of 15 amino acids. The ends lost 1 base at V and 0 bases at J; junction bases unmatched: 3. The germline gives CDR1 SGHRS, CDR2 YFSETQ.

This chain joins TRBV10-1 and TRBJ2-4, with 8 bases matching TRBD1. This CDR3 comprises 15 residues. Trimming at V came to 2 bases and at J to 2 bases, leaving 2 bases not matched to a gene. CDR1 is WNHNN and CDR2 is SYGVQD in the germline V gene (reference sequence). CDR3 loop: CASSEDRGSKNIQYF. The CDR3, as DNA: TGCGCCAGCAGTGAGGACAGGGGCTCCAAAAACATTCAGTACTTC.

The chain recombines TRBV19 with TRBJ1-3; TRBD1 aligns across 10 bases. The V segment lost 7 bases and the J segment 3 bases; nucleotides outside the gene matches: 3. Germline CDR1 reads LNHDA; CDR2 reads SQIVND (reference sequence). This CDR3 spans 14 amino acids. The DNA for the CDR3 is TGTGCCAGTACCAGGACAGGGGGTGGAAACACCATATATTTT. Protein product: CASTRTGGGNTIYF. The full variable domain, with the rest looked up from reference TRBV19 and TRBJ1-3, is DGGITQSPKYLFRKEGQNVTLSCEQNLNHDAMYWYRQDPGQGLRLIYYSQIVNDFQKGDIAEGYSVSREKKESFPLTVTSAQKNPTAFYLCASTRTGGGNTIYFGEGSWLTVV.

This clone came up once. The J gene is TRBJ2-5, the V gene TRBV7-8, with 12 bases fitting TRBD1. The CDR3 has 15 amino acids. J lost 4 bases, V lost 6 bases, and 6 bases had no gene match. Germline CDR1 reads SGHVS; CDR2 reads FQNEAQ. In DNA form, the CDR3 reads TGTGCCAGCAGACCGGGACAGGGGGCTGGAGAGACCCAGTACTTC. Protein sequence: CASRPGQGAGETQYF.

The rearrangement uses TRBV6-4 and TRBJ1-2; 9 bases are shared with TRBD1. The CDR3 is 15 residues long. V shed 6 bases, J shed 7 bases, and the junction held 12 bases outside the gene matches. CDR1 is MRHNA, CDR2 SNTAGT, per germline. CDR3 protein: CASRGLRDRVRGYTF. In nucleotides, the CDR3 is TGTGCCAGCAGAGGGCTTCGGGACAGGGTTCGTGGCTACACCTTC.

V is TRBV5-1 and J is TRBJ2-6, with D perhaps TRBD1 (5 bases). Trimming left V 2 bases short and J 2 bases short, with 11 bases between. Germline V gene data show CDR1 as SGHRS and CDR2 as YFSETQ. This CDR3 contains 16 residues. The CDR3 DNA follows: TGCGCCAGCAGCTTTCCAGGGCCGCCTGGGGCCAACGTCCTGACTTTC. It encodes CASSFPGPPGANVLTF.

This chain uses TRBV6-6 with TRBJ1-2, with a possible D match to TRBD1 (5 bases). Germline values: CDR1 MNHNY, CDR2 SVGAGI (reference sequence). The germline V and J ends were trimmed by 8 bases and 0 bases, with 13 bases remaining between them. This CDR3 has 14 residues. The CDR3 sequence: CASAGTGANYGYTF. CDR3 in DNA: TGTGCCAGCGCGGGGACTGGCGCTAACTATGGCTACACCTTC.

The CDR3 DNA reads TGCGCCAGCAGCCAAGGCAGGAATCAGCCCCAGCATTTT. Protein product: CASSQGRNQPQHF. The rearrangement uses TRBV4-1 and TRBJ1-5; D uncertain. Germline assignment: CDR1 MGHRA and CDR2 YSYEKL. Trimming stripped 1 base from V and 4 bases from J, with 5 bases between. The CDR3 is 13 residues long.

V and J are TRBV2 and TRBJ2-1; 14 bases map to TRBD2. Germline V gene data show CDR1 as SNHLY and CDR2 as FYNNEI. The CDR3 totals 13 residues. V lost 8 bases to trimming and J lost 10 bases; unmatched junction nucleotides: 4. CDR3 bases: TGTGCCAGCGCGGGACTAGCGGGGGTGGAGCAGTTCTTC. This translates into CASAGLAGVEQFF.

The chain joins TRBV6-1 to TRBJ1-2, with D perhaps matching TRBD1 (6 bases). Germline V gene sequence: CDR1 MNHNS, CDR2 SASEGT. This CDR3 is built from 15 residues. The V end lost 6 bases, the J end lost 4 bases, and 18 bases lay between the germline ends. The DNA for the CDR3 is TGTGCCAGCAGGAGAGGGGACATGGAGTCCTATGGCTACACCTTC. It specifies CASRRGDMESYGYTF.

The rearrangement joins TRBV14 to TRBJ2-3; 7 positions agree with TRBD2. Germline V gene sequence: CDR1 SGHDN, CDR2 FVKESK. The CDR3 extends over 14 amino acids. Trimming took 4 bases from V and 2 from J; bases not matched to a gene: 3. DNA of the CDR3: TGTGCCAGCAGCCCCCGGGGGGTCACAGATACGCAGTATTTT. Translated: CASSPRGVTDTQYF.

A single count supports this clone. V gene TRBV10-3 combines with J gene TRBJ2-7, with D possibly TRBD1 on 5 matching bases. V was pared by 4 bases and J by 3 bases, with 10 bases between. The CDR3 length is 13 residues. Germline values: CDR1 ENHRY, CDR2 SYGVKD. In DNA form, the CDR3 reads TGTGCCATCAGTGGCAGGGAACTCTACGAGCAGTACTTC. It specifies CAISGRELYEQYF.